This T cell receptor (beta chain) was documented in a study of shared clonotypes between healthy human individuals. Template for every sorted-subset replicate PCR totaled about 0.2 ug DNA, tens of thousands of T cell genomes. Produced via immunoSEQ multiplex PCR; TCRdb's table is partial and in-frame only. The table includes roughly 2,000,000 clones, around 95% detected once. The study's findings and limits: For sorted subsets, rarefaction showed incomplete sequencing despite large depth. The study drew on few donors, limiting represented genetic and exposure-history diversity. Researchers found naive subsets generally carried larger estimated richness than memory subsets.

A word on this clone: Its antigen is not known.

The CDR3 spans 13 residues. Trimming stripped 6 bases from V and 2 bases from J, with 13 bases between. CDR1 is SQVTM, CDR2 ANQGSEA, per germline. CD45RO-negative, CCR7-selected cells formed the naive CD8 fraction, which excluded terminally differentiated effector memory CD45RA+ cells. The chain couples TRBV29-1 to TRBJ2-5; D might be TRBD2 (6 bases). Sequenced sample: naive CD8+ T cells from PBMCs. This clonotype was obtained from a man between 18 and 35 years old in good health. Some clones in this sample may be carry-over from other donors' samples. The CDR3 region has the DNA TGCAGCGTCCGGACGGCGGGACAAGAGACCCAGTACTTC. This codes for CSVRTAGQETQYF.